This is a list of T cell receptor beta chains from one sample in a study of cytomegalovirus exposure and HLA in healthy donors. Method: immunoSEQ multiplex PCR; TCRdb's copy keeps in-frame clones and lacks some. The table includes about 210,000 clones, about 85% detected once. The specimen sequenced was PBMCs. Receptors were obtained from a girl aged 2-10 years in good health and CMV-seronegative. CDR3s include the opening cysteine and the closing phenylalanine or tryptophan. Each record gives: J gene, V gene, CDR3 protein.

j_gene: TRBJ2-3; v_gene: TRBV6-5; CDR3aa: CASSLTFEDGTDTQYF
j_gene: TRBJ2-3; v_gene: TRBV6-4; CDR3aa: CASSVLAGTDTQYF
j_gene: TRBJ2-1; v_gene: TRBV6-5; CDR3aa: CASSYLRRGGRDEQFF
j_gene: TRBJ1-3; v_gene: TRBV11-2; CDR3aa: CASSLAGSGNTIYF
j_gene: TRBJ2-1; v_gene: TRBV13; CDR3aa: CASSWTSGGNEQFF
j_gene: TRBJ1-5; v_gene: TRBV5-4; CDR3aa: CASSLVGQGGQPQHF
j_gene: TRBJ2-1; v_gene: TRBV5-1; CDR3aa: CASSRTTATSGRIYNEQFF
j_gene: TRBJ1-2; v_gene: TRBV19; CDR3aa: CASMGLGGYTF
j_gene: TRBJ1-5; v_gene: TRBV27; CDR3aa: CASSKGKRGNQPQHF
j_gene: TRBJ2-7; v_gene: TRBV28; CDR3aa: CASSVPSGRAYEQYF
j_gene: TRBJ1-2; v_gene: TRBV5-1; CDR3aa: CASSLDGGQGGYGYTF
j_gene: TRBJ2-4; v_gene: TRBV5-1; CDR3aa: CASSSTAGTSLIQYF
j_gene: TRBJ2-7; v_gene: TRBV10-2; CDR3aa: CASRKGGGPSEQYF
j_gene: TRBJ2-3; v_gene: TRBV5-1; CDR3aa: CASSPTGVPDTQYF
j_gene: TRBJ1-1; v_gene: TRBV5-1; CDR3aa: CASSLRDRGNQAFF
j_gene: TRBJ2-7; v_gene: TRBV29-1; CDR3aa: CSVEDRVGTYEQYF
j_gene: TRBJ2-2; v_gene: TRBV19; CDR3aa: CASSISLRRQRLTGELFF
j_gene: TRBJ1-5; v_gene: TRBV19; CDR3aa: CASIPGTGYSNQPQHF
j_gene: TRBJ2-2; v_gene: TRBV18; CDR3aa: CASSPLPTSGNTGELFF
j_gene: TRBJ1-4; v_gene: TRBV6-7; CDR3aa: CASSSDRGAGVTNEKLFF
j_gene: TRBJ1-3; v_gene: TRBV20-1; CDR3aa: CSAGGADTIYF
j_gene: TRBJ2-7; v_gene: TRBV7-8; CDR3aa: CASSLAGGYSYEQYF
j_gene: TRBJ1-2; v_gene: TRBV30; CDR3aa: CAWTRESLGYGYTF
j_gene: TRBJ2-5; v_gene: TRBV7-9; CDR3aa: CASSSKGGGGARETQYF
j_gene: TRBJ1-1; v_gene: TRBV7-9; CDR3aa: CASSRSGGAPLRENTEAFF
j_gene: TRBJ1-5; v_gene: TRBV11-2; CDR3aa: CASSPGQFNQPQHF
j_gene: TRBJ1-1; v_gene: TRBV9; CDR3aa: CASSATGLNTEAFF
j_gene: TRBJ1-1; v_gene: TRBV5-1; CDR3aa: CASSLDRDREGAFF
j_gene: TRBJ1-2; v_gene: TRBV29-1; CDR3aa: CSVGDRDYGYTF
j_gene: TRBJ1-6; v_gene: TRBV14; CDR3aa: CASSQGGLNSPLHF
j_gene: TRBJ2-2; v_gene: TRBV27; CDR3aa: CASSLETGGASGELFF
j_gene: TRBJ1-5; v_gene: TRBV30; CDR3aa: CAWREQFNQPQHF
j_gene: TRBJ2-7; v_gene: TRBV5-1; CDR3aa: CASRVAGVAHEQYF
j_gene: TRBJ2-7; v_gene: TRBV5-6; CDR3aa: CASSLERWRGEQYF
j_gene: NA; v_gene: TRBV11-3; CDR3aa: CASSSGTSGTYEQYF
j_gene: TRBJ2-2; v_gene: TRBV5-6; CDR3aa: CASSFRGGPNTGELFF
j_gene: TRBJ2-7; v_gene: TRBV7-9; CDR3aa: CASSEPPGQASYEQYF
j_gene: TRBJ1-1; v_gene: TRBV11-2; CDR3aa: CASSYRTGKTEAFF
j_gene: TRBJ1-2; v_gene: TRBV7-2; CDR3aa: CASSFPRDRLYGYTF
j_gene: NA; v_gene: TRBV5-6; CDR3aa: CASRRRLADSYEQYF
j_gene: TRBJ2-3; v_gene: TRBV5-6; CDR3aa: CASSSAGGVTDTQYF
j_gene: TRBJ2-1; v_gene: TRBV11-3; CDR3aa: CASSQGQGTYNEQFF
j_gene: TRBJ2-5; v_gene: TRBV9; CDR3aa: CASSYRWDSMETQYF
j_gene: TRBJ2-5; v_gene: TRBV11-1; CDR3aa: CASSSRLVRETQYF
j_gene: TRBJ2-7; v_gene: TRBV29-1; CDR3aa: CSVEALGTGGSYEQYF
j_gene: TRBJ2-7; v_gene: TRBV5-6; CDR3aa: CASSLVRGSYEQYF
j_gene: TRBJ1-3; v_gene: TRBV6-6; CDR3aa: CASSYSMEYRGNTIYF
j_gene: TRBJ2-7; v_gene: TRBV6-6; CDR3aa: CASSYPGQGLYF
j_gene: TRBJ1-1; v_gene: TRBV19; CDR3aa: CASKRGGNTEAFF
j_gene: TRBJ2-1; v_gene: TRBV10-3; CDR3aa: CAITLAGGLEQFF
j_gene: TRBJ2-1; v_gene: TRBV7-8; CDR3aa: CASSSFLNEQFF
j_gene: TRBJ1-6; v_gene: TRBV12-5; CDR3aa: CASGLVPSGLLVNSPLHF
j_gene: TRBJ2-7; v_gene: TRBV2; CDR3aa: CASRADSRPTYEQYF
j_gene: TRBJ2-7; v_gene: TRBV5-5; CDR3aa: CASSPNCGLEPYF
j_gene: TRBJ2-1; v_gene: TRBV4-1; CDR3aa: CASSSGTGTSGRAVKIF
j_gene: TRBJ1-2; v_gene: TRBV18; CDR3aa: CASSPRTGYGYTF
j_gene: TRBJ1-2; v_gene: TRBV11-3; CDR3aa: CASSAHRGADYGYTF
j_gene: TRBJ2-3; v_gene: TRBV15; CDR3aa: CATSRDPSGDPSTDTQYF
j_gene: TRBJ2-1; v_gene: TRBV7-9; CDR3aa: CSSSRQSDYLYNEQFF
j_gene: TRBJ1-4; v_gene: TRBV14; CDR3aa: CASSQRTTNEKLFF